This T cell receptor beta chain is drawn from a study of blood T cells in healthy people across ages. The overall study: Template switching recovered approximately one barcoded beta molecule for every two T cells. General observations from the study: Researchers judged that diversity estimates from one million T cells fell short of true values.

Germline V CDR1 and CDR2: MNHEY, SMNVEV (reference sequence). The V and J ends lost 2 bases and 8 bases, in that order; junction bases with no gene match: 7. The CDR3 loop spans 15 amino acids. The second PCR ran roughly 7 to 11 cycles with a sample-barcoded 5' primer and J-beta primers. With 12 random nucleotides, a template-switch adaptor tagged each individual cDNA molecule. A single record per CDR3 protein comes from TCRdb applying MiXCR to the 5' RACE reads. The table shows 1.5 million to 2 million distinct CDR3 sequences, with about 32% occurring only once. This clonotype was seen more than once but under ten times. As yet, its antigen is unknown.

The clonotype originates from a woman in her twenties or thirties in good health. The material sequenced was blood. V and J are TRBV27 and TRBJ2-1, with 9 bases that match TRBD2. The CDR3: CASSLASSGDYEQFF. CDR3 sequence (DNA): TGTGCCAGCAGTTTAGCTTCTAGCGGGGACTATGAGCAGTTCTTC.